These 12 T cell receptor beta chains originate from one sample sequenced in a study of shared clonotypes between healthy human individuals. Some clones are missing from TCRdb's copy, which holds only in-frame ones; the method was immunoSEQ multiplex PCR. This table holds some 2 million clones, less than 95% found once. Positively selected for CCR7, the CD45RO-negative cells used as naive CD8 cells excluded terminally differentiated effector memory CD45RA+ cells. Sequencing was performed on naive CD8+ T cells sorted from blood. All receptors come from a man aged 18 to 35 in good health.

In the case of this clone: A read error may account for a junction end that differs from germline. The chain couples TRBV10-2 to TRBJ1-2; TRBD1 matches 8 bases. CDR1 is WSHSY and CDR2 is SAAADI in the germline V gene. The CDR3 loop spans 15 amino acids. The CDR3 bases are TGCGCCAGCAGGGAGTACCGGGACAGGCTTTCCCGCTACACCTTC. Translated, it gives CASREYRDRLSRYTF.

This chain links TRBV27 with TRBJ2-2, with a weak D call TRBD2 (6 bases). In germline, CDR1 is MNHEY, CDR2 SMNVEV (reference sequence). V was clipped by 8 bases and J by 3 bases, with 16 bases between them. The CDR3 sequence is 15 residues long. The CDR3 loop reads CASGRGMGDTGELFF. The DNA for the CDR3 is TGTGCCAGCGGACGGGGGATGGGGGACACCGGGGAGCTGTTTTTT.

The chain joins TRBV5-1 to TRBJ1-1, with D uncertain. Germline values: CDR1 SGHRS, CDR2 YFSETQ. The V and J ends lost 1 base and 8 bases respectively, with 15 bases between them. The CDR3 loop spans 14 amino acids. CDR3 residues: CASSLKYGLGEAFF. The DNA of the CDR3 is TGCGCCAGCAGCTTGAAATACGGGTTGGGGGAAGCTTTCTTT.

The chain employs TRBV7-8 and TRBJ2-7; D remains ambiguous. The CDR3 runs to 16 residues. Germline CDR1 and CDR2: SGHVS and FQNEAQ. Trimming took off 2 bases at V and 2 bases at J, with 16 bases between the two ends. CDR3 sequence reads: CASSLTPGDIPYEQYF. In nucleotides, the CDR3 is TGTGCCAGCAGCTTAACCCCGGGTGACATTCCCTACGAGCAGTACTTC. Full variable domain (rest looked up from reference TRBV7-8 and TRBJ2-7): GAGVSQSPRYKVAKRGQDVALRCDPISGHVSLFWYQQALGQGPEFLTYFQNEAQLDKSGLPSDRFFAERPEGSVSTLKIQRTQQEDSAVYLCASSLTPGDIPYEQYFGPGTRLTVT.

The chain carries TRBV7-6 and TRBJ1-1; 7 bases match TRBD1. The CDR3 runs to 15 residues. The V gene end was trimmed by 1 base and the J gene end by 7 bases; junction bases not matched to a gene: 9. CDR1 SGHVS and CDR2 FNYEAQ come from the germline V gene. For the CDR3, the DNA is TGTGCCAGCAGCTTAGGACAGGGCGGGCGGGTTGAAGCTTTCTTT. Its translation: CASSLGQGGRVEAFF.

V and J are TRBV7-9 and TRBJ1-5, with D possibly TRBD1 on 5 matching bases. Per germline, CDR1 SEHNR and CDR2 FQNEAQ (reference sequence). The CDR3 sequence is 14 residues long. Trimming removed 0 bases at V and 6 bases at J, with 9 bases between. This CDR3 is CASSLAGGPQPQHF. The CDR3 coding sequence is TGTGCCAGCAGCTTAGCCGGGGGACCTCAGCCCCAGCATTTT.

This clone was recorded a few times. The V gene is TRBV13, the J gene TRBJ1-4, with D uncertain. Trimming took off 2 bases at V and 8 bases at J, with 9 bases between the two ends. CDR1 is PRHDT and CDR2 is FYEKMQ in the germline V gene (reference sequence). The CDR3 is made up of 13 amino acids. CDR3 coding DNA: TGTGCCAGCAGCTTAACAGACGGAGAAAAACTGTTTTTT. Protein sequence: CASSLTDGEKLFF.

About this clone: In the same sample, other DNA sequences code for this CDR3. The V gene is TRBV6-5, the J gene TRBJ2-1; D is possibly TRBD1 or TRBD2 (5 bases each). V lost 2 bases and J 1 base, leaving 9 bases between the germline ends. Per germline, CDR1 MNHEY and CDR2 SVGAGI. This CDR3 comprises 15 residues. Written as DNA, the CDR3 is TGTGCCAGCAGTTACGGGGCGGGTTCCTACAATGAGCAGTTCTTC. This codes for CASSYGAGSYNEQFF.

The V gene is TRBV5-6, the J gene TRBJ2-5; D call uncertain. The V end was cut by 1 base, the J end by 7 bases, with 11 bases between. There are 13 residues in the CDR3. The germline V gene encodes CDR1 SGHDT and CDR2 YYEEEE. The CDR3: CASSLRMSGTQYF. The CDR3 DNA reads TGTGCCAGCAGCTTGCGGATGTCCGGGACCCAGTACTTC.

The chain combines TRBV2 with TRBJ1-1; TRBD1 is a possible D gene (5 bases). The V gene's germline CDR1 is SNHLY and CDR2 FYNNEI. The CDR3 sequence is 14 residues long. Trimming removed 7 bases at V and 0 bases at J, with 12 bases between. This CDR3 is CASTPGLMNTEAFF. The CDR3 bases are TGTGCCAGCACCCCGGGACTTATGAACACTGAAGCTTTCTTT. The whole variable domain, filled in from reference TRBV2 and TRBJ1-1, reads EPEVTQTPSHQVTQMGQEVILRCVPISNHLYFYWYRQILGQKVEFLVSFYNNEISEKSEIFDDQFSVERPDGSNFTLKIRSTKLEDSAMYFCASTPGLMNTEAFFGQGTRLTVV.

This clone has a single count. The V call is TRBV9, the J call TRBJ2-3; D remains ambiguous. This CDR3 region has 12 residues. V was cut by 3 bases and J by 6 bases, with 8 bases left in between. Looked up from germline, CDR1 is SGDLS and CDR2 is YYNGEE. CDR3 in amino acids: CASSGERDTQYF. The CDR3 region has the DNA TGTGCCAGCAGCGGTGAAAGGGATACGCAGTATTTT. Looking up the rest from reference TRBV9 and TRBJ2-3 gives the full variable domain: DSGVTQTPKHLITATGQRVTLRCSPRSGDLSVYWYQQSLDQGLQFLIQYYNGEERAKGNILERFSAQQFPDLHSELNLSSLELGDSALYFCASSGERDTQYFGPGTRLTVL.

The rearrangement uses TRBV28 and TRBJ2-7, with 12 bases that match TRBD1. CDR3 length: 14 residues. The germline V gene encodes CDR1 MDHEN and CDR2 SYDVKM. V lost 10 bases, J lost 0 bases, and 4 bases stayed unmatched. In nucleotides, the CDR3 is TGTGCCACAGAGGGACAGGGGGCCTCCTACGAGCAGTACTTC. Residues: CATEGQGASYEQYF.